One and the same sample provided the 17 T cell receptor beta chains below, sequenced in a study of cytomegalovirus exposure and HLA in healthy donors. In the PCR, 60 Vbeta and 13 Jbeta primers were used. Produced via immunoSEQ multiplex PCR; TCRdb's table is partial and in-frame only. The data contain roughly 130,000 clones, roughly four fifths of them singletons. Sequencing used PBMCs. These receptors all stem from a woman between 50 and 59 years old in good health and CMV-seropositive.

V usage is TRBV7-2 and J usage is TRBJ2-7; D remains ambiguous. Germline V gene data show CDR1 as SGHTA and CDR2 as FQGNSA. The CDR3 spans 14 residues. V lost 2 bases to trimming and J lost 5 bases, with 13 bases between them. The CDR3 here is CASSLSGRGNEQYF. The CDR3 DNA is TGTGCCAGCAGCTTATCCGGTCGAGGCAACGAGCAGTACTTC.

This chain links TRBV6-1 with TRBJ1-1, with D unresolved. Trimming pared 4 bases from V and 3 bases from J, leaving 12 bases between. The germline V gene encodes CDR1 MNHNS and CDR2 SASEGT. The CDR3 contains 14 residues. The CDR3 DNA is TGTGCCAGCAGTGGGCGTATCGGGTACACTGAAGCTTTCTTT. It encodes CASSGRIGYTEAFF.

The genes are TRBV11-3 and TRBJ2-1; 9 positions agree with TRBD2. Trimming cost V 11 bases and J 3 bases; bases outside gene matches: 5. Germline V lookup: CDR1 SGHNT, CDR2 YENEEA. The CDR3 covers 13 residues. CDR3 protein: CAGGRGGYNEQFF. CDR3 DNA: TGTGCCGGCGGGAGGGGGGGCTACAATGAGCAGTTCTTC. Full variable domain (outside the CDR3, taken from reference TRBV11-3 and TRBJ2-1): EAGVVQSPRYKIIEKKQPVAFWCNPISGHNTLYWYLQNLGQGPELLIRYENEEAVDDSQLPKDRFSAERLKGVDSTLKIQPAELGDSAVYLCAGGRGGYNEQFFGPGTRLTVL.

This chain uses TRBV29-1 with TRBJ1-1; D is unresolved. From germline, CDR1 is SQVTM and CDR2 ANQGSEA. The V gene lost 7 bases and the J gene lost 2 bases, with 11 bases spanning the gap. The CDR3 covers 12 residues. The CDR3 DNA sequence: TGCAGCGCCAGCGGAGAAAACACTGAAGCTTTCTTT. Protein product: CSASGENTEAFF.

This chain uses TRBV4-1 with TRBJ2-1; D perhaps matches TRBD2 (5 bases). Trimming took 2 bases from V and 8 from J, leaving 13 bases between them. Germline V CDR1 and CDR2: MGHRA, YSYEKL. The CDR3 is 14 amino acids. The DNA for the CDR3 is TGCGCCAGCAGCCAACAACGGGGTGTAGATGAGCAGTTCTTC. It codes for CASSQQRGVDEQFF.

As regards this clone: Germline and junction disagree at one end, which may indicate a read error. The J gene is TRBJ1-2, the V gene TRBV9; TRBD1 agrees at 7 bases. The germline gives CDR1 SGDLS, CDR2 YYNGEE. This CDR3 contains 16 residues. In DNA, the CDR3 is TGTGCCAGCAGCGTAGTCGGACAGGTCAAGGGCTATGGCTACCCCTTC. It yields the protein CASSVVGQVKGYGYPF.

The V gene is TRBV2, the J gene TRBJ1-1, with 8 bases lining up with TRBD1. The germline V gene has CDR1 SNHLY and CDR2 FYNNEI. The CDR3 loop spans 13 amino acids. V was pared by 8 bases and J by 2 bases, with 4 bases of the junction left unmatched. DNA of the CDR3: TGTGCCAGCGCCAGGGGGCGAAACACTGAAGCTTTCTTT. It specifies CASARGRNTEAFF.

In its sample, this clone was seen once. The rearrangement uses TRBV9 and TRBJ2-5; TRBD2 might be the D (5 bases). The CDR3 extends over 15 amino acids. V lost 1 base and J 3 bases, leaving 13 bases between the germline ends. CDR1 is SGDLS and CDR2 is YYNGEE in the germline V gene. The CDR3 sequence is CASSVLPLAEETQYF. As DNA, the CDR3 is TGTGCCAGCAGCGTATTACCCCTAGCAGAAGAGACCCAGTACTTC.

The chain has TRBV4-1 and TRBJ1-5; 8 bases are shared with TRBD1. This CDR3 has 15 amino acids. V was pared by 1 base and J by 5 bases, with 4 bases of the junction left unmatched. Germline lookup yields CDR1 MGHRA and CDR2 YSYEKL. Here the CDR3 reads CASSQAGGKDQPQHF. The CDR3 coding sequence is TGCGCCAGCAGCCAAGCAGGGGGCAAGGATCAGCCCCAGCATTTT.

CDR3 coding DNA: TGTGCCAGCAGCGCATACTTAGCGGGGCCTAGCACAGATACGCAGTATTTT. Amino acids: CASSAYLAGPSTDTQYF. The gene calls are TRBV7-9 and TRBJ2-3, with 8 positions matching TRBD2. Germline CDR1 and CDR2: SEHNR and FQNEAQ (reference sequence). V was clipped by 5 bases and J by 0 bases; unmatched bases: 10. This CDR3 contains 17 residues. Looking up the rest from reference TRBV7-9 and TRBJ2-3 gives the full variable domain: DTGVSQNPRHKITKRGQNVTFRCDPISEHNRLYWYRQTLGQGPEFLTYFQNEAQLEKSRLLSDRFSAERPKGSFSTLEIQRTEQGDSAMYLCASSAYLAGPSTDTQYFGPGTRLTVL.

As concerns this clone: The germline gene is not matched at one end of the junction; a read error may be the cause. This chain links TRBV4-2 with TRBJ1-2; 7 bases fit TRBD1. This CDR3 region has 15 residues. Germline V gene lookup returns CDR1 LGHNA and CDR2 YNFKEQ. The CDR3 spells CASSQETGALRGYPF. For the CDR3, the DNA is TGTGCCAGCAGCCAAGAAACAGGGGCCCTTCGAGGCTACCCCTTC.

This clone was recorded a few times. The genes are TRBV29-1 and TRBJ2-7; maybe TRBD2 (6 bases). Looked up from germline, CDR1 is SQVTM and CDR2 is ANQGSEA. This CDR3 has 13 residues. V lost 7 bases, J lost 2 bases, and 15 bases lay in between. Here the CDR3 DNA reads TGCAGCGCGCAAGGCGGGGAACCCTACGAGCAGTACTTC. Translated: CSAQGGEPYEQYF.

This chain connects TRBV11-3 to TRBJ1-2; D may be TRBD1 (6 bases). This CDR3 contains 17 residues. V lost 5 bases, J lost 0 bases, and 19 bases lay in between. Per germline, CDR1 SGHNT and CDR2 YENEEA. CDR3 sequence reads: CASSPGGAGAANYGYTF. Written as DNA, the CDR3 is TGTGCCAGCAGCCCCGGGGGGGCAGGGGCAGCTAACTATGGCTACACCTTC.

In this sample, this clone turned up a few times. V usage is TRBV23-1 and J usage is TRBJ2-5; TRBD2 might be the D (7 bases). TRBV23-1 is an ORF, with its function uncertain. The CDR3 covers 17 residues. Trimming pared 1 base from V and 5 bases from J, leaving 20 bases between. The CDR3, as DNA: TGCGCCAGCAGTCAATACGTTGCAGCCCGGGGGGCTGAGACCCAGTACTTC. This codes for CASSQYVAARGAETQYF.

This chain links TRBV15 with TRBJ2-5; possibly TRBD2 for D (5 bases). Germline CDR1 reads LNHNV; CDR2 reads YYDKDF (reference sequence). This CDR3 has 13 amino acids. V dropped 8 bases and J dropped 1 base, with 11 bases sitting between them. In nucleotides, the CDR3 is TGTGCCACCTCCAGGCGGGTCCAAGAGACCCAGTACTTC. The encoded protein is CATSRRVQETQYF.

CDR3 amino acids: CASRPGTGNEKLFF. The CDR3 region has the DNA TGCGCCAGCAGACCCGGGACAGGGAATGAAAAACTGTTTTTT. V and J are TRBV5-1 and TRBJ1-4; TRBD1 matches 9 bases. Germline CDR1 reads SGHRS; CDR2 reads YFSETQ. Trimming cost V 5 bases and J 5 bases; bases outside gene matches: 4. There are 14 residues in the CDR3.

The chain recombines TRBV5-1 with TRBJ2-6; TRBD1 matches at 7 bases. CDR1 and CDR2 (germline): SGHRS, YFSETQ. V lost 0 bases, J lost 3 bases, and 12 bases stayed unmatched. The CDR3 has 19 residues. CDR3 in amino acids: CASSLATPGQKFGANVLTF. The DNA for the CDR3 is TGCGCCAGCAGCTTGGCCACTCCGGGACAGAAATTTGGGGCCAACGTCCTGACTTTC.